The sequence of this T cell receptor (beta chain) was determined in a study of T cells in Graves' hyperthyroidism and ophthalmopathy. Ten or more counts support this clonotype. Antigen: not known. It was RNA transcripts that yielded the amplified TCR beta CDR3 regions. The HTBI set primed first-round TCR CDR3 RT-PCR. TCRdb fed the multiplex PCR reads into MiXCR, producing one record per CDR3 protein. The sample comprises hundreds of thousands of distinct CDR3 sequences, less than 30% of which are singletons, and roughly 24% rests with the top ten. V dropped 0 bases and J dropped 7 bases, with 8 bases sitting between them. In germline, CDR1 is SGDLS, CDR2 YYNGEE. The CDR3 runs 14 residues. At first hyperthyroidism diagnosis, before any ophthalmopathy symptoms, the blood sample was collected. Study-wide points: From stable hyperthyroidism, ophthalmopathy was set apart by a 13 V-J model.

J is TRBJ1-6 and V is TRBV9; D gene ambiguous. Material for sequencing was blood. The sequence came from a man aged 35-49 years with Graves' hyperthyroidism that later progressed to Graves' ophthalmopathy. In DNA form, the CDR3 reads TGTGCCAGCAGCGTAGATCCCGAGAATTCACCCCTCCACTTT. Translating it yields CASSVDPENSPLHF.